One T cell receptor beta chain is described in this entry. This record belongs to a study of control samples from healthy donors and cancer patients. The J segment lost 4 bases and the V segment lost 6 bases, leaving 6 bases of the junction unmatched. This CDR3 comprises 13 residues. Germline CDR1 is SQVTM and CDR2 is ANQGSEA. Data came from immunoSEQ multiplex PCR; TCRdb stores just in-frame clones and leaves some out. The repertoire holds some 87,000 clones, with about nine tenths as singletons. The clonotype originates from a man aged 30-40 years in good health. The source material was blood. The genes are TRBV29-1 and TRBJ2-3; the match to TRBD2 covers 8 bases. The CDR3 region is CSVGTSWSDTQYF. The CDR3 nucleotides are TGCAGCGTGGGGACTAGTTGGTCAGATACGCAGTATTTT.